Sequencing of this T cell receptor beta chain was carried out in a study of blood T cell repertoires in COVID-19. Study at large: Whether acute or convalescent, the COVID-19 samples came from the United States, Italy and Spain. Sources were T cells, B-cell-depleted T cells, or PBMCs; the material itself was cDNA or gDNA.

Study processing details: Amplifying reference gene primers gave estimates of nucleated cell counts. Generated by immunoSEQ multiplex PCR, the TCRdb table keeps only in-frame clones and is missing some. V, J and clone size derive from that table, while D and trimming were established from the DNA sequence. Of around 250,000 clones in the sample, 65% to 90% are singletons; the top ten hold approximately 9%. This CDR3 spans 15 amino acids. CDR1 and CDR2 from the germline V gene are SGHTS and YDEGEE. V was clipped by 4 bases and J by 5 bases, with 15 bases between them. The count of this clone is one. Allocation to cohorts depended on clinical history reported by the participants.

Source material: PBMCs or T cells enriched from blood (not recorded which). The clonotype was recovered from a woman aged 45-60 years with acute COVID-19. V usage is TRBV5-8 and J usage is TRBJ1-4, with unresolved D. CDR3 loop: CASSPTASPNEKLFF. The CDR3 DNA is TGTGCCAGCAGCCCTACAGCTTCCCCAAATGAAAAACTGTTTTTT.